Listed below are T cell receptor beta chains from one sample, sequenced in a study of chronic HIV infection and antiretroviral therapy. TCRdb passed the 5' RACE reads through MiXCR, listing each CDR3 protein once. In the table there are under 55,000 distinct CDR3 sequences, approximately 19% of which are singletons. The specimen sequenced was peripheral blood. The receptors shown here come from an adult who had HIV and had not received antiretroviral therapy, or was an uninfected healthy control (not recorded which). Each CDR3 is given with its conserved first and last residue. A D gene is named only where the DNA matches it firmly. Clone size is shown for a subset of rows, as once, few, many or a class of expanded clone.

J,V,D,size,CDR3,DNA
TRBJ1-1,TRBV25-1,.,.,CASNGHLNTEAFF,TGTGCCAGCAATGGCCACTTGAACACTGAAGCTTTCTTT
TRBJ2-3,TRBV28,TRBD2,.,CASTFSVGAGVRDTQYF,TGTGCCAGCACTTTCTCGGTAGGAGCGGGAGTGAGAGATACGCAGTATTTT
TRBJ2-3,TRBV4-1,.,few,CAREEADTQYF,TGCGCCAGAGAAGAGGCAGATACGCAGTATTTT
TRBJ2-1,TRBV21-1,.,few,CASSKVSIGLAGFKVF,TGTGCCAGCAGCAAAGTATCCATAGGGCTAGCGGGATTTAAAGTCTTC
TRBJ1-1,TRBV9,.,few,CASSSREEFTEAFF,TGTGCCAGCAGCTCCAGGGAGGAATTCACTGAAGCTTTCTTT
TRBJ2-2,TRBV4-1,.,.,CASSQSLTGNTGELFF,TGCGCCAGCAGCCAATCTCTGACAGGGAACACCGGGGAGCTGTTTTTT
TRBJ2-1,TRBV10-3,.,.,CAISESVALAGNELFF,TGTGCCATCAGTGAGTCGGTCGCCCTGGCGGGAAACGAGCTGTTCTTC
TRBJ2-5,TRBV21-1,.,.,CAISTGIQETQYF,TGTGCCATTTCGACAGGGATCCAAGAGACCCAGTACTTC
TRBJ2-3,TRBV20-1,.,.,CSARVVFGNTDTQYF,TGCAGTGCTAGGGTAGTGTTCGGAAACACAGATACGCAGTATTTT
TRBJ1-2,TRBV19,.,few,CASTPNRQAYGYTF,TGTGCCAGCACCCCAAATCGACAGGCCTATGGCTACACCTTC
TRBJ2-3,TRBV19,.,.,CASSMGTAWRADTQYF,TGTGCCAGTAGTATGGGGACAGCTTGGAGGGCAGATACGCAGTATTTT
TRBJ1-1,TRBV29-1,.,.,CSALGDILGTEAFF,TGCAGCGCACTGGGGGACATCCTCGGGACTGAAGCTTTCTTT
TRBJ1-2,TRBV20-1,.,few,CSARDNNYGYTF,TGCAGTGCTAGAGACAATAACTATGGCTACACCTTC
TRBJ2-6,TRBV28,.,many,CASGKSSGANVLTF,TGTGCCAGCGGAAAAAGCTCTGGGGCCAACGTCCTGACTTTC
TRBJ2-3,TRBV25-1,.,.,CASSVTVTQYF,TGTGCCAGCAGTGTGACAGTTACGCAGTATTTT
TRBJ1-2,TRBV2,.,.,CASRSGGYGYTF,TGTGCCAGCAGATCCGGAGGCTATGGCTACACCTTC
TRBJ2-2,TRBV20-1,.,once,CSAKELLRDTGELFF,TGCAGTGCTAAGGAGCTCCTACGGGACACCGGGGAGCTGTTTTTT
TRBJ1-4,TRBV18,TRBD1,few,CASSPRQGSGEKLFF,TGTGCCAGCTCACCTCGACAGGGGTCGGGTGAAAAACTGTTTTTT
TRBJ2-1,TRBV9,.,.,CASSVGGTRAYNEQFF,TGTGCCAGCAGCGTAGGGGGGACCCGGGCCTACAATGAGCAGTTCTTC
TRBJ2-6,TRBV29-1,.,few,CSVHNRWADSGANVLTF,TGCAGCGTCCACAATCGGTGGGCGGACTCTGGGGCCAACGTCCTGACTTTC
TRBJ1-2,TRBV28,.,few,CASGLPSWYGYTF,TGTGCCAGCGGACTTCCAAGTTGGTATGGCTACACCTTC
TRBJ2-3,TRBV2,TRBD2,.,CASRSGLAQADTQYF,TGTGCCAGCAGATCGGGACTAGCTCAGGCAGATACGCAGTATTTT
TRBJ1-1,TRBV11-2,.,few,CASSPRLVVGAFF,TGTGCCAGCAGCCCCCGACTGGTGGTGGGCGCTTTCTTT
TRBJ1-2,TRBV20-1,.,few,CSASQQGYGYTF,TGCAGTGCTAGCCAACAGGGTTATGGCTACACCTTC
TRBJ1-1,TRBV5-4,.,few,CASSFHREAFF,TGTGCCAGCAGCTTCCACAGGGAAGCTTTCTTT
TRBJ2-3,TRBV29-1,.,few,CSVVGGWQGRGTDTQYF,TGCAGCGTTGTAGGAGGTTGGCAGGGAAGGGGCACAGATACGCAGTATTTT
TRBJ2-7,TRBV7-9,.,.,CASSPQGRAGEQYF,TGTGCCAGCAGCCCCCAGGGCAGGGCGGGGGAGCAGTACTTC
TRBJ1-2,TRBV7-3,TRBD1,few,CASSPGTGFGYTF,TGTGCCAGCAGCCCAGGGACAGGGTTCGGCTACACCTTC
TRBJ1-4,TRBV29-1,.,few,CSVAGGFNEKLFF,TGCAGCGTTGCTGGGGGATTTAATGAAAAACTGTTTTTT
TRBJ2-3,TRBV28,.,few,CASRTSPDTQYF,TGTGCCAGCCGGACAAGTCCAGATACGCAGTATTTT
TRBJ1-2,TRBV7-2,TRBD1,few,CASSTRQGALNYGYTF,TGTGCCAGCAGCACCCGACAGGGGGCTCTGAACTATGGCTACACCTTC
TRBJ1-4,TRBV28,.,.,CASSLGGPNEKLFF,TGTGCCAGCAGTTTAGGAGGGCCTAATGAAAAACTGTTTTTT
TRBJ1-2,TRBV25-1,.,.,CASSGGYGYTF,TGTGCCAGCAGTGGGGGATATGGCTACACCTTC
TRBJ1-1,TRBV11-2,.,.,CASSLGGTQHGAFF,TGTGCCAGCAGCTTAGGTGGGACTCAGCACGGAGCTTTCTTT
TRBJ2-3,TRBV2,TRBD2,.,CASSRGGVTDTQYF,TGTGCCAGCAGTCGGGGGGGGGTCACAGATACGCAGTATTTT
TRBJ2-5,TRBV11-2,.,few,CASSQVWGEETQYF,TGTGCCAGCAGCCAGGTGTGGGGGGAAGAGACCCAGTACTTC
TRBJ2-7,TRBV29-1,.,.,CSVIQGRGYEQYF,TGCAGCGTGATTCAGGGGAGGGGCTACGAGCAGTACTTC
TRBJ2-7,TRBV6-5,.,few,CASSYMQAASYEQYF,TGTGCCAGCAGTTATATGCAGGCAGCCTCCTACGAGCAGTACTTC
TRBJ2-7,TRBV4-1,TRBD2,few,CASSQDGAGGRGYEQYF,TGCGCCAGCAGCCAAGACGGAGCGGGAGGCCGAGGGTACGAGCAGTACTTC
TRBJ1-2,TRBV4-1,.,few,CASSQVPEMTPYGYTF,TGCGCCAGCAGCCAAGTCCCGGAGATGACCCCCTATGGCTACACCTTC
TRBJ2-3,TRBV6-4,TRBD2,.,CASSVLAGTGTDTQYF,TGTGCCAGCAGTGTCCTAGCGGGAACTGGCACAGATACGCAGTATTTT
TRBJ2-7,TRBV28,TRBD1,few,CASSARQGNEQYF,TGTGCCAGCAGTGCCCGACAGGGGAACGAGCAGTACTTC
TRBJ2-7,TRBV29-1,.,.,CSVAGTRTGLAEQYF,TGCAGCGTTGCGGGGACTAGGACAGGGTTGGCCGAGCAGTACTTC
TRBJ2-5,TRBV29-1,.,.,CSVGNSQETQYF,TGCAGCGTTGGGAACAGCCAAGAGACCCAGTACTTC
TRBJ2-7,TRBV28,.,few,CASSFWLKSSYEQYF,TGTGCCAGCAGTTTCTGGCTTAAAAGCTCCTACGAGCAGTACTTC
TRBJ1-5,TRBV28,TRBD1,few,CASSPGQGNYQPQHF,TGTGCCAGCAGTCCGGGACAGGGGAATTATCAGCCCCAGCATTTT